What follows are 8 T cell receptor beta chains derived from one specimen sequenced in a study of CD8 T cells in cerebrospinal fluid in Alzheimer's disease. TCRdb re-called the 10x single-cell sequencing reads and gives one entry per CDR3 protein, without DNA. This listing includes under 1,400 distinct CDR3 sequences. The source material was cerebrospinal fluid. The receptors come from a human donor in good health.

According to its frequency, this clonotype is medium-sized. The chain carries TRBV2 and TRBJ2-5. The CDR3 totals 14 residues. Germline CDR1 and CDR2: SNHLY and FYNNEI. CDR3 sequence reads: CASNKRETLETQYF.

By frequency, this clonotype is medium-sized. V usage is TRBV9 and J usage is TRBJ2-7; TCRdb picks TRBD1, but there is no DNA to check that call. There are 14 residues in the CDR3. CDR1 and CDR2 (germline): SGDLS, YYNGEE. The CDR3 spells CASSVGTVRGEQYF. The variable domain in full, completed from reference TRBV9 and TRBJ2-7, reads DSGVTQTPKHLITATGQRVTLRCSPRSGDLSVYWYQQSLDQGLQFLIQYYNGEERAKGNILERFSAQQFPDLHSELNLSSLELGDSALYFCASSVGTVRGEQYFGPGTRLTVT.

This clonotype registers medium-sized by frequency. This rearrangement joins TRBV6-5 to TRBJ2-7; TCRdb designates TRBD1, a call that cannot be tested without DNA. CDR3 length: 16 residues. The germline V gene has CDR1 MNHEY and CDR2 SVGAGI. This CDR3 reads CASSTPWTGASYEQYF.

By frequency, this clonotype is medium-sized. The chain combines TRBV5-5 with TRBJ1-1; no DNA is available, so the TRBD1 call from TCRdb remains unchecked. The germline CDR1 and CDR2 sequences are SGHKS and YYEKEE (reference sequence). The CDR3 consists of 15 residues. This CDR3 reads CASRQTGLGNTEAFF.

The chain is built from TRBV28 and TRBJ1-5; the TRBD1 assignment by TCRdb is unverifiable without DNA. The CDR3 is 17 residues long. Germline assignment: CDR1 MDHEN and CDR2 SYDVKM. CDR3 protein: CASSPIWAGAFNQPQHF.

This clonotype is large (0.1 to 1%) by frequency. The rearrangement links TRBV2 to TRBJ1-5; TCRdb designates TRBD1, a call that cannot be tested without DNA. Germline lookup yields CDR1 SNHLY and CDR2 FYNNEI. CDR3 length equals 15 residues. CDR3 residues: CASRARTGINQPQHF.

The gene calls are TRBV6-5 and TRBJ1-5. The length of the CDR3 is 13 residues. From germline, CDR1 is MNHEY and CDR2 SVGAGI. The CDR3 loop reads CASSPGSNQPQHF.

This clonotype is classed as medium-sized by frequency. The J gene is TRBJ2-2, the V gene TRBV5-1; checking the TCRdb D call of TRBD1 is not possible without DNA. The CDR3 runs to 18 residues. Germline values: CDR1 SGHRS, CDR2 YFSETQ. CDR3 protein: CASSTFGTGLGNTGELFF.